The sequence of this T cell receptor (beta chain) was determined in a study of T cells in Graves' hyperthyroidism and ophthalmopathy. CDR1 is LGHDT and CDR2 is YNNKEL in the germline V gene (reference sequence). The CDR3 sequence is 13 residues long. V was trimmed by 4 bases and J by 3 bases, leaving 9 bases between them. Patients with uncontrolled infections, other autoimmune diseases, pregnancy or lactation were excluded. Template material for amplifying TCR beta CDR3 regions consisted of RNA transcripts. RT-PCR in the first round (using the HTBI primer set) targeted the TCR CDR3. TCRdb recomputed calls from the multiplex PCR reads with MiXCR, one row per CDR3 protein. The sample comprises some 530,000 distinct CDR3 sequences, approximately 22% of which are singletons, and about 49% rests with the top ten.

V and J are TRBV3-1 and TRBJ1-2; D unresolved. The source is a woman aged 65 to 85 with Graves' ophthalmopathy. The source material was blood. CDR3 loop: CASSPLLDYGYTF. DNA of the CDR3: TGTGCCAGCAGCCCCCTTTTGGACTATGGCTACACCTTC.